The rows below give T cell receptor beta chains drawn from one sample of a study of blood T cell repertoires in COVID-19. Sequencing used immunoSEQ multiplex PCR; TCRdb keeps in-frame clones, though not all of them. Here the sample spans around 25,000 clones, almost 90% being singletons. The specimen was peripheral blood. These receptor sequences come from a man aged 70 or older with acute or convalescent COVID-19. The CDR3 runs from the conserved cysteine through the conserved F or W. Each record gives: J gene, V gene, D gene, CDR3 protein, CDR3 DNA. The D gene is left open where the match is weak.

>TRBJ1-1|TRBV5-1|NA
CASSLDLGPEAFF
TGCGCCAGCAGCTTGGATCTGGGCCCTGAAGCTTTCTTT
>TRBJ1-5|TRBV5-6|TRBD1
CASSFQTGGEQPQHF
TGTGCCAGCAGCTTTCAAACAGGGGGCGAACAGCCCCAGCATTTT
>TRBJ2-3|TRBV24-1|NA
CATSDPTRGSTDTQYF
TGTGCCACCAGTGACCCGACTAGGGGAAGCACAGATACGCAGTATTTT
>TRBJ1-1|TRBV5-1|TRBD1
CASSQTTGVDTEAFF
TGCGCCAGCAGCCAGACGACAGGGGTGGACACTGAAGCTTTCTTT
>TRBJ1-6|TRBV6-6|TRBD1
CASSYGDREGGSLHF
TGTGCCAGCAGTTACGGGGACAGGGAAGGTGGATCCCTCCACTTT
>TRBJ2-7|TRBV12-3/TRBV12-4|NA
CASSVYQGAEQYF
TGTGCCAGCAGTGTCTATCAGGGCGCCGAGCAGTACTTC
>TRBJ2-6|TRBV6-6|TRBD1
CASSWDRDSGANVLTF
TGTGCCAGCAGCTGGGACAGAGACTCTGGGGCCAACGTCCTGACTTTC
>TRBJ1-2|TRBV9|NA
CASSRTELYGYTF
TGTGCCAGCAGCCGGACAGAACTCTATGGCTACACCTTC
>TRBJ2-7|TRBV9|TRBD1
CASSVGQGTYEQYF
TGTGCCAGCAGCGTGGGACAGGGGACCTACGAGCAGTACTTC
>TRBJ2-7|TRBV7-2|NA
CASSLMQDGDEQYF
TGTGCCAGCAGCTTAATGCAGGACGGGGACGAGCAGTACTTC